These 8 T cell receptor beta chains came from one sample sequenced in a study of blood T cells in healthy people across ages. Primers used in a second PCR of about 6 to 11 cycles were a sample-barcoded 5' primer and a J-beta primer mix. TCRdb passed the 5' RACE reads through MiXCR, listing each CDR3 protein once. The sample consists of about 720,000 distinct CDR3 sequences, 22% of them appearing once. Material for sequencing was blood. These receptor sequences come from a man aged 70 or older in good health.

V is TRBV6-5 and J is TRBJ1-5, with 8 bases lining up with TRBD1. The germline gives CDR1 MNHEY, CDR2 SVGAGI. Losses at the gene ends were 6 bases for V and 6 bases for J; bases not matched to a gene: 7. The CDR3 has 14 amino acids. The CDR3 nucleotides are TGTGCCAGCAGACGGACAGGGTTCGGTCAGCCCCAGCATTTT. This sequence encodes CASRRTGFGQPQHF.

This CDR3 reads CATSRVGGGLWYEQFF. CDR3 DNA sequence: TGTGCCACCAGCAGAGTAGGAGGGGGCCTTTGGTATGAGCAGTTCTTC. The chain combines TRBV15 with TRBJ2-1, with D perhaps matching TRBD1 (7 bases). Germline assignment: CDR1 LNHNV and CDR2 YYDKDF (reference sequence). With 1 base removed from V and 8 bases from J, the gap between germline ends came to 18 bases. This CDR3 spans 16 amino acids.

This chain uses TRBV5-1 with TRBJ1-3; TRBD1 agrees at 7 bases. J gave up 2 bases and V 5 bases, and 10 bases lay outside the gene matches. The CDR3 totals 16 residues. Per germline, CDR1 SGHRS and CDR2 YFSETQ. The CDR3 nucleotides read TGCGCCAGCAGTCCTGGAGGGACAGTGACTGGAAACACCATATATTTT. This sequence encodes CASSPGGTVTGNTIYF.

This clonotype was detected only a few times. This chain links TRBV6-1 with TRBJ1-4; 10 bases are a match to TRBD1. Trimming at V came to 7 bases and at J to 2 bases, leaving 13 bases not matched to a gene. The CDR3 runs 18 residues. Germline loops: CDR1 MNHNS, CDR2 SASEGT. CDR3 coding DNA: TGTGCCAGCACCCCGAGGACAGGGGGTTTGAAGACTAATGAAAAACTGTTTTTT. This sequence encodes CASTPRTGGLKTNEKLFF.

The V gene is TRBV10-3, the J gene TRBJ2-3, with D tentatively TRBD1 or TRBD2 (5 bases each). This CDR3 has 14 residues. Germline V lookup: CDR1 ENHRY, CDR2 SYGVKD. V dropped 2 bases and J dropped 5 bases, with 11 bases sitting between them. The CDR3 nucleotides read TGTGCCATCAGTGAGGGCAGGGAGAAAGATACGCAGTATTTT. It specifies CAISEGREKDTQYF.

This clonotype has only one observation. V gene TRBV7-2 combines with J gene TRBJ2-2, with D maybe TRBD2 (5 bases). The CDR3 sequence is 14 residues long. Germline-derived CDR1 and CDR2 are SGHTA and FQGNSA. V lost 0 bases to trimming and J lost 7 bases, with 9 bases between them. The CDR3 loop is CASSLAGEFGELFF. CDR3 DNA sequence: TGTGCCAGCAGCTTAGCGGGAGAATTCGGGGAGCTGTTTTTT.

A few counts support this clonotype. The chain employs TRBV20-1 and TRBJ2-5; D might be TRBD1 or TRBD2, each matching 5 bases. Trimming left V 1 base short and J 7 bases short, with 16 bases between. The CDR3 loop spans 14 amino acids. Germline CDR1 and CDR2: DFQATT and SNEGSKA (reference sequence). The CDR3 DNA reads TGCAGTGCTAGAGCCCCAGGGACGGGTGGGACCCAGTACTTC. It encodes CSARAPGTGGTQYF.

This clonotype was observed a few times. V usage is TRBV20-1 and J usage is TRBJ2-3, with 11 bases lining up with TRBD1. CDR3 size: 13 residues. With 6 bases clipped from V and 1 base from J, the junction kept 0 bases outside the gene matches. The germline CDR1 and CDR2 sequences are DFQATT and SNEGSKA (reference sequence). CDR3 nucleotides: TGCAGTGCGGGACAGGGGGGCACAGATACGCAGTATTTT. It yields the protein CSAGQGGTDTQYF.